The clone carrying this T cell receptor beta chain came up once. Repertoires were generated with immunoSEQ multiplex PCR, while TCRdb's copy carries only in-frame clones and drops some. The sample has 70,000 or so clones, roughly 84% seen once. The length of the CDR3 is 15 residues. CDR1 SGHTA and CDR2 FQGNSA come from the germline V gene. V shed 1 base, J shed 4 bases, and the junction held 4 bases outside the gene matches. The entry originates in a study of OX40 agonist ivuxolimab in advanced cancers. The wider study: Patients' therapy was ivuxolimab, an antibody that acts as an agonist of OX40 (CD134).

Sequenced material: CD4+ or CD8+ T cells sorted from blood, taken in a trial of the OX40 agonist ivuxolimab. The clonotype was recovered from an adult with an advanced solid tumor such as melanoma, head and neck, liver or kidney cancer. The chain uses TRBV7-2 and TRBJ1-5, with 7 positions matching TRBD1. CDR3 loop: CASSLGDSSNQPQHF. CDR3 sequence (DNA): TGTGCCAGCAGCTTAGGGGACAGCTCTAATCAGCCCCAGCATTTT.